The next 31 T cell receptor beta chains were all read from a single sample in a study of radiation and T cells in renal cell carcinoma. Sequencing used immunoSEQ multiplex PCR; TCRdb keeps in-frame clones, though not all of them. The sample has around 170,000 clones; 88% are singletons. Sample time point: blood 4 weeks post-SBRT, at nephrectomy. Treatment given: 15 Gy SBRT to primary tumor, nephrectomy 4 weeks later. The sequencing used blood, collected from a patient whose treatment included radiotherapy and nephrectomy. All receptors derive from a woman aged 45-65 years with renal cell carcinoma.

V gene TRBV9 combines with J gene TRBJ2-4, with 7 bases identical to TRBD2. Germline assignment: CDR1 SGDLS and CDR2 YYNGEE. This CDR3 is built from 15 residues. V was clipped by 1 base and J by 6 bases; unmatched bases: 7. The CDR3 here is CASSVQWGGGNIQYF. CDR3 nucleotide sequence: TGTGCCAGCAGCGTACAGTGGGGCGGGGGAAACATTCAGTACTTC.

J is TRBJ2-7 and V is TRBV12-5; 10 nucleotides match TRBD1. Germline V gene lookup returns CDR1 LGHNT and CDR2 FRNRAP. V trimming: 6 bases; J trimming: 5 bases; junction bases outside the gene matches: 7. The CDR3 is 14 amino acids. The DNA for the CDR3 is TGTGCTAGTGGACCGGGACAGGGGTACCACGAGCAGTACTTC. Encoded protein: CASGPGQGYHEQYF.

The CDR3 DNA follows: TGTGCCAGCAGCCAAGACAGGGGAGGCTATGGCTACACCTTC. Translation gives CASSQDRGGYGYTF. The V and J genes are TRBV14 and TRBJ1-2; TRBD1 might be the D (6 bases). CDR1 is SGHDN, CDR2 FVKESK, per germline. The CDR3 extends over 14 amino acids. The V and J ends lost 0 bases and 4 bases respectively, with 9 bases between them.

The chain carries TRBV7-2 and TRBJ1-2; 8 bases agree with TRBD1. Germline CDR1 reads SGHTA; CDR2 reads FQGNSA. Trimming cost V 6 bases and J 4 bases; bases outside gene matches: 10. This CDR3 has 15 amino acids. The CDR3 loop reads CASSPPGQVVYGYTF. The CDR3 DNA is TGTGCCAGCAGTCCTCCGGGACAGGTCGTCTATGGCTACACCTTC. The full variable domain, in which reference TRBV7-2 and TRBJ1-2 provide the parts outside the CDR3, is GAGVSQSPSNKVTEKGKDVELRCDPISGHTALYWYRQSLGQGLEFLIYFQGNSAPDKSGLPSDRFSAERTGGSVSTLTIQRTQQEDSAVYLCASSPPGQVVYGYTFGSGTRLTVV.

The V and J genes are TRBV7-6 and TRBJ2-3; D is perhaps TRBD1 (6 bases). The germline V gene has CDR1 SGHVS and CDR2 FNYEAQ. The V and J ends lost 7 bases and 0 bases respectively, with 17 bases between them. This CDR3 has 16 residues. The chain's CDR3 is CASKPQGTASTDTQYF. The CDR3 DNA follows: TGTGCCAGCAAACCACAGGGCACGGCTAGCACAGATACGCAGTATTTT.

The J gene is TRBJ2-4, the V gene TRBV5-6; 7 bases are shared with TRBD1. Germline-derived CDR1 and CDR2 are SGHDT and YYEEEE. The CDR3 has 16 residues. V gave up 4 bases and J gave up 0 bases; unmatched junction bases: 7. CDR3 sequence (DNA): TGTGCCAGCAGCCGAAACAGGGGTCTAGCCAAAAACATTCAGTACTTC. Amino acids: CASSRNRGLAKNIQYF.

This sequence joins TRBV4-1 and TRBJ2-1, with D perhaps matching TRBD1 or TRBD2 (6 bases each). Germline CDR1 MGHRA, CDR2 YSYEKL. The V end was cut by 4 bases, the J end by 7 bases, with 20 bases between. This CDR3 region has 16 residues. The chain's CDR3 is CASSPTLGTGRNEQFF. CDR3 bases: TGCGCCAGCAGCCCCACGCTCGGAACAGGGAGGAATGAGCAGTTCTTC.

The chain recombines TRBV7-2 with TRBJ1-1; weak D call: TRBD1 (6 bases). V was shortened by 4 bases and J by 4 bases, with 10 bases between the two germline ends. CDR3 length: 13 residues. The germline V gene has CDR1 SGHTA and CDR2 FQGNSA. The CDR3 DNA reads TGTGCCAGCAGCTCGGACAGACTCACTGAAGCTTTCTTT. Translated: CASSSDRLTEAFF.

The chain is built from TRBV6-1 and TRBJ1-1, with D uncertain. Trimming removed 1 base from V and 12 bases from J, with 18 bases in between. Germline V lookup: CDR1 MNHNS, CDR2 SASEGT. The CDR3 has 14 residues. CDR3 nucleotides: TGTGCCAGCAGTGAAGGGCGGTCGGGAGGAGGAACTTTCTTT. This sequence encodes CASSEGRSGGGTFF.

The chain has TRBV4-2 and TRBJ2-5; TRBD2 agrees at 7 bases. The germline V gene has CDR1 LGHNA and CDR2 YNFKEQ. The CDR3 contains 17 residues. With V trimmed by 0 bases and J by 4 bases, 11 bases remained unmatched. CDR3 sequence reads: CASSQEWASGHVETQYF. In DNA, the CDR3 is TGTGCCAGCAGCCAAGAATGGGCTAGCGGCCACGTAGAGACCCAGTACTTC.

J is TRBJ1-4 and V is TRBV10-3, with unresolved D. The CDR3 extends over 14 amino acids. Trimming stripped 2 bases from V and 8 bases from J, with 12 bases between. Germline assignment: CDR1 ENHRY and CDR2 SYGVKD. Here the CDR3 reads CAISELHDGEKLFF. In DNA, the CDR3 is TGTGCCATCAGTGAGCTCCACGATGGCGAAAAACTGTTTTTT.

The V and J genes are TRBV2 and TRBJ1-1; D not resolved. V shed 7 bases and J shed 1 base, with 10 bases lying between them. Germline V gene data show CDR1 as SNHLY and CDR2 as FYNNEI. The CDR3 is made up of 13 amino acids. The CDR3 sequence: CASIGQPNTEAFF. In nucleotides, the CDR3 is TGTGCCAGCATTGGGCAGCCGAACACTGAAGCTTTCTTT.

This chain uses TRBV20-1 with TRBJ2-1; D unresolved. The CDR3 is 11 residues long. Deletions cut 3 bases from V and 0 bases from J, with 0 bases between. Germline loops: CDR1 DFQATT, CDR2 SNEGSKA (reference sequence). For the CDR3, the DNA is TGCAGTGCTAGCTCCTACAATGAGCAGTTCTTC. Amino acid sequence: CSASSYNEQFF.

This CDR3 is CAMERRELGLNTEAFF. The CDR3 coding sequence is TGTGCGATGGAGAGGCGAGAACTAGGGCTGAACACTGAAGCTTTCTTT. The chain recombines TRBV30 with TRBJ1-1, with no clear D. CDR3 size: 16 residues. From germline, CDR1 is GTSNPN and CDR2 SVGIG (reference sequence).

Only a few counts were recorded for this clone. The genes are TRBV2 and TRBJ2-2; TRBD2 agrees at 7 bases. Germline values: CDR1 SNHLY, CDR2 FYNNEI. V was pared by 9 bases and J by 5 bases, with 15 bases of the junction left unmatched. The CDR3 consists of 16 residues. The CDR3 spells CASSWEAGVVTGELFF. The CDR3 DNA follows: TGTGCCAGTTCTTGGGAGGCGGGGGTGGTTACCGGGGAGCTGTTTTTT.

The J gene is TRBJ1-1, the V gene TRBV29-1; TRBD1 matches at 8 bases. This CDR3 has 14 residues. Germline assignment: CDR1 SQVTM and CDR2 ANQGSEA. The junction had 12 bases not matched to a gene; V was cut back by 5 bases and J by 7 bases. CDR3: CSVSPNRGAGEAFF. CDR3 coding DNA: TGCAGCGTTTCCCCTAACAGGGGGGCGGGTGAAGCTTTCTTT.

The chain has TRBV2 and TRBJ1-2; D not resolved. Germline loops: CDR1 SNHLY, CDR2 FYNNEI. The CDR3 loop spans 13 amino acids. V was cut by 6 bases and J by 4 bases, with 12 bases left in between. The DNA of the CDR3 is TGTGCCAGCAGGAGAAACAGTATCTATGGCTACACCTTC. Translating gives CASRRNSIYGYTF.

This chain joins TRBV25-1 and TRBJ1-2; TRBD1 aligns across 7 bases. The CDR3 is 14 amino acids. The germline CDR1 and CDR2 sequences are MGHDK and SYGVNS. J gave up 4 bases and V 4 bases, and 6 bases lay outside the gene matches. In nucleotides, the CDR3 is TGTGCCAGCAGTGGACAGGGTTTAGGCTATGGCTACACCTTC. It translates to CASSGQGLGYGYTF.

The CDR3 protein is CASSLVAGPEQYF. As DNA, the CDR3 is TGTGCCAGCAGCTTAGTAGCGGGGCCCGAGCAGTACTTC. The chain joins TRBV7-9 to TRBJ2-7; TRBD2 matches at 8 bases. After removal of 1 base from V and 6 bases from J, the junction contained 2 bases not matched to a gene. This CDR3 has 13 residues. CDR1 and CDR2 (germline): SEHNR, FQNEAQ (reference sequence).

The chain recombines TRBV11-3 with TRBJ2-7; the D gene is possibly TRBD1 (5 bases). The CDR3 is 15 amino acids. V was cut by 4 bases and J by 1 base, with 14 bases left in between. From germline, CDR1 is SGHNT and CDR2 YENEEA. Written as DNA, the CDR3 is TGTGCCAGCAGCTCCGGATCGGACACTTCCTACGAGCAGTACTTC. Translation: CASSSGSDTSYEQYF.

The chain is built from TRBV15 and TRBJ1-1; no clear D gene. CDR1 is LNHNV and CDR2 is YYDKDF in the germline V gene (reference sequence). Trimming took 0 bases from V and 6 from J, leaving 11 bases between them. The CDR3 length is 14 residues. In DNA form, the CDR3 reads TGTGCCACCAGCAGAGATAGCGGGATCGCTGAAGCTTTCTTT. It codes for CATSRDSGIAEAFF.

This chain connects TRBV7-6 to TRBJ2-1; perhaps TRBD1 as D (6 bases). Germline CDR1 reads SGHVS; CDR2 reads FNYEAQ. The V gene lost 5 bases and the J gene lost 2 bases, with 13 bases spanning the gap. This CDR3 has 15 residues. The CDR3 loop is CASSPGTPAYNEQFF. The CDR3 DNA is TGTGCCAGCAGCCCCGGGACACCAGCCTACAATGAGCAGTTCTTC.

The gene calls are TRBV7-2 and TRBJ2-1, with 10 bases that match TRBD2. The V segment lost 5 bases and the J segment 3 bases; nucleotides outside the gene matches: 4. Germline V gene data show CDR1 as SGHTA and CDR2 as FQGNSA. This CDR3 is built from 15 residues. The CDR3 region is CASSTAGGYYNEQFF. The CDR3 coding sequence is TGTGCCAGCAGCACAGCGGGGGGGTACTACAATGAGCAGTTCTTC. The variable domain in full, with the rest retrieved from reference TRBV7-2 and TRBJ2-1, is GAGVSQSPSNKVTEKGKDVELRCDPISGHTALYWYRQSLGQGLEFLIYFQGNSAPDKSGLPSDRFSAERTGGSVSTLTIQRTQQEDSAVYLCASSTAGGYYNEQFFGPGTRLTVL.

Details on this clone: A read error may produce the germline difference seen at one junction end. The gene calls are TRBV7-7 and TRBJ2-3, with 8 bases identical to TRBD1. The CDR3 is 15 residues long. The germline V gene encodes CDR1 SSHAT and CDR2 FNYEAQ (reference sequence). The CDR3 reads CASSPRTGSTDTQYF. DNA of the CDR3: TGTGCTAGCAGCCCTAGGACAGGGAGCACAGATACGCAGTATTTT.

This sequence joins TRBV10-3 and TRBJ2-7; D is ambiguous. Germline CDR1 reads ENHRY; CDR2 reads SYGVKD. There are 12 residues in the CDR3. V was trimmed by 2 bases and J by 3 bases, leaving 5 bases between them. The CDR3 sequence is CAISEVSYEQYF. CDR3 nucleotide sequence: TGTGCCATCAGTGAGGTCAGCTACGAGCAGTACTTC.

The rearrangement uses TRBV29-1 and TRBJ2-1; 9 nucleotides agree with TRBD2. Germline lookup yields CDR1 SQVTM and CDR2 ANQGSEA. J was trimmed by 6 bases and V by 5 bases; bases with no gene match: 5. The CDR3 length is 13 residues. The CDR3 sequence is CSVMLAGLNEQFF. CDR3 bases: TGCAGCGTTATGCTAGCGGGGCTCAATGAGCAGTTCTTC.

The J gene is TRBJ1-1, the V gene TRBV7-8, with D maybe TRBD1 (6 bases). CDR3 length equals 14 residues. CDR1 is SGHVS and CDR2 is FQNEAQ in the germline V gene. The germline V and J ends were trimmed by 5 bases and 1 base, with 11 bases remaining between them. CDR3 coding DNA: TGTGCCAGCAGCGCTATCAGGGGGAACACTGAAGCTTTCTTT. Residues: CASSAIRGNTEAFF.

This chain uses TRBV19 with TRBJ1-6, with a weak D call TRBD1 (5 bases). V lost 7 bases and J 0 bases, leaving 7 bases between the germline ends. Germline V gives CDR1 LNHDA, CDR2 SQIVND (reference sequence). The CDR3 runs to 14 residues. Here the CDR3 DNA reads TGTGCCAGTATTGACAGCTCCTATAATTCACCCCTCCACTTT. This translates into CASIDSSYNSPLHF.

The J gene is TRBJ1-2, the V gene TRBV6-5, with no clear D. This CDR3 contains 14 residues. V lost 0 bases and J 0 bases, leaving 5 bases between the germline ends. Germline V CDR1 and CDR2: MNHEY, SVGAGI. This CDR3 reads CASSYSPANYGYTF. The CDR3 region has the DNA TGTGCCAGCAGTTACTCACCAGCTAACTATGGCTACACCTTC.

This clone was seen a single time. The chain carries TRBV13 and TRBJ2-7, with 9 bases lining up with TRBD2. Per germline, CDR1 PRHDT and CDR2 FYEKMQ (reference sequence). The CDR3 contains 15 residues. The V and J ends lost 5 bases and 5 bases, in that order; junction bases with no gene match: 10. The CDR3 reads CASSTPASGVHEQYF. In DNA form, the CDR3 reads TGTGCCAGCAGCACCCCAGCTAGCGGGGTCCACGAGCAGTACTTC.

On this clone: At the DNA level, this CDR3 is encoded by other sequences in the same sample as well. The chain links TRBV18 to TRBJ2-1; D ambiguous. The V end was cut by 3 bases, the J end by 5 bases, with 2 bases between. The CDR3 contains 11 residues. The germline gives CDR1 KGHSH, CDR2 LQKENI. CDR3 sequence: CASSPDNEQFF. The DNA of the CDR3 is TGTGCCAGCTCACCTGACAATGAGCAGTTCTTC. Supplemented by reference TRBV18 and TRBJ2-1, the full variable domain reads NAGVMQNPRHLVRRRGQEARLRCSPMKGHSHVYWYRQLPEEGLKFMVYLQKENIIDESGMPKERFSAEFPKEGPSILRIQQVVRGDSAAYFCASSPDNEQFFGPGTRLTVL.